This TCR beta chain was found in a study of CD8 T cells in ankylosing spondylitis. Findings of the study overall: There was reportedly significant enrichment of clones that were disease-linked in matched ankylosing spondylitis synovial fluid. Researchers report that disease-linked clones proved CD8+ and relatively rare in peripheral blood. It appeared that ankylosing spondylitis blood was characterized by a TCR beta motif of about eight highly homologous variants.

The CDR3 runs 13 residues. Between the trimmed V and J ends, which lost 6 bases and 2 bases, there was a span of 10 bases. CDR1 is MNHNS and CDR2 is SASEGT in the germline V gene. Details on this clonotype: Its specificity is unknown.

A quantitative 5'-RACE method, one with molecular barcodes, was used to make TCR beta libraries. In TCRdb, the 5' RACE reads were re-called with MiXCR into one record per CDR3 protein. The repertoire holds approximately 550,000 distinct CDR3 sequences, with about an eighth as singletons. This TCR came from a male donor with ankylosing spondylitis. This sequence joins TRBV6-1 and TRBJ1-2, with D perhaps TRBD1 (5 bases). The material sequenced was blood, either unsorted or a sorted T cell fraction (not recorded which). CDR3 residues: CASRRTKNYGYTF. CDR3 DNA sequence: TGTGCCAGCAGACGGACAAAGAACTATGGCTACACCTTC.